A single sample is the source of the 25 T cell receptor beta chains below, sequenced in a study of T-cell reconstitution after alpha-beta-depleted transplantation in children. During its preparation, the TCRbeta library received unique molecular identifiers. TCRdb called the PCR reads again in MiXCR, with one record for every CDR3 protein. The sample contains 90,000 to 100,000 distinct CDR3 sequences, around a quarter of which appear only once. The source material was PBMCs, sampled before TCRalphabeta/CD19-depleted stem cell transplant. The source of these receptors is a boy between 2 and 15 years old with acute lymphoblastic leukemia, due to receive a stem cell transplant.

There are a few counts of this clonotype. The chain employs TRBV5-1 and TRBJ2-5; D could derive from TRBD1 or TRBD2 (5 bases each). V gave up 4 bases and J gave up 0 bases, with 19 bases separating them. Germline V gene sequence: CDR1 SGHRS, CDR2 YFSETQ. The CDR3 totals 17 residues. CDR3 protein: CASSQRGAFWYQETQYF. Written as DNA, the CDR3 is TGCGCCAGCAGCCAGAGAGGGGCCTTCTGGTACCAAGAGACCCAGTACTTC.

This clonotype was picked up a small number of times. The J gene is TRBJ2-1, the V gene TRBV5-1, with a weak D call TRBD2 (5 bases). Germline CDR1 and CDR2: SGHRS and YFSETQ. With 4 bases removed from V and 1 base from J, the gap between germline ends came to 15 bases. The CDR3 runs to 16 residues. The CDR3 spells CASSAQRRGSYNEQFF. DNA of the CDR3: TGCGCCAGCAGCGCCCAGCGGAGAGGTTCCTACAATGAGCAGTTCTTC.

In this sample, this clonotype turned up a few times. This chain uses TRBV29-1 with TRBJ1-5, with TRBD1 matching 8 bases. The junction had 4 bases not matched to a gene; V was cut back by 6 bases and J by 0 bases. This CDR3 has 14 residues. The germline V gene has CDR1 SQVTM and CDR2 ANQGSEA. The CDR3 sequence is CSVGQGGSNQPQHF. The CDR3 region has the DNA TGCAGCGTCGGACAGGGAGGTAGCAATCAGCCCCAGCATTTT.

This clonotype was seen a few times. The J gene is TRBJ2-7, the V gene TRBV3-1; the D call may be TRBD1 or TRBD2 (6 bases each). The CDR3 spans 17 residues. Germline V gene sequence: CDR1 LGHDT, CDR2 YNNKEL (reference sequence). V lost 1 base and J lost 5, with 21 bases in between. This CDR3 reads CASSQGDFGGRRDEQYF. The CDR3 region has the DNA TGTGCCAGCAGCCAAGGTGATTTTGGGGGGCGCCGCGACGAGCAGTACTTC.

The chain uses TRBV7-8 and TRBJ1-4; D not resolved. Germline lookup yields CDR1 SGHVS and CDR2 FQNEAQ. The CDR3 is 14 residues long. V was shortened by 4 bases and J by 10 bases, with 16 bases between the two germline ends. The DNA of the CDR3 is TGTGCCAGCAGCTCCGGGCTAAATGCGGGAAAACTGTTTTTT. Translation gives CASSSGLNAGKLFF.

In nucleotides, the CDR3 is TGCAGCATCTTACAGGGAGGCGGTAATGAAAAACTGTTTTTT. Translation gives CSILQGGGNEKLFF. The J gene is TRBJ1-4, the V gene TRBV29-1; a weak D match, TRBD1 (6 bases). Per the germline V gene, CDR1 is SQVTM and CDR2 is ANQGSEA. The CDR3 runs to 14 residues. V dropped 8 bases and J dropped 4 bases, with 17 bases sitting between them.

This clonotype was counted once. The rearrangement uses TRBV25-1 and TRBJ2-1, with 7 positions matching TRBD1. The CDR3 sequence is 16 residues long. Germline loops: CDR1 MGHDK, CDR2 SYGVNS. V shed 3 bases, J shed 4 bases, and the junction held 9 bases outside the gene matches. CDR3 DNA: TGTGCCAGCAGTGAGTCCGGGACAGATCAATACAATGAGCAGTTCTTC. It encodes CASSESGTDQYNEQFF. Complete variable domain (other parts from reference TRBV25-1 and TRBJ2-1): EADIYQTPRYLVIGTGKKITLECSQTMGHDKMYWYQQDPGMELHLIHYSYGVNSTEKGDLSSESTVSRIRTEHFPLTLESARPSHTSQYLCASSESGTDQYNEQFFGPGTRLTVL.

This clonotype was counted only a few times. V is TRBV27 and J is TRBJ1-6; D is uncertain. CDR1 MNHEY and CDR2 SMNVEV come from the germline V gene (reference sequence). CDR3 size: 13 residues. Trimming pared 2 bases from V and 8 bases from J, leaving 7 bases between. In nucleotides, the CDR3 is TGTGCCAGCAGTTTAGTAAGGGATTCACCCCTCCACTTT. Translated: CASSLVRDSPLHF.

This clonotype has a handful of counts. The chain carries TRBV9 and TRBJ1-3; 7 bases align to TRBD1. The CDR3 runs to 15 residues. V was pared by 4 bases and J by 3 bases, with 7 bases of the junction left unmatched. Germline values: CDR1 SGDLS, CDR2 YYNGEE. The CDR3 DNA reads as TGTGCCAGCAGCTTAACAGGGGTTAATGGAAACACCATATATTTT. This sequence encodes CASSLTGVNGNTIYF.

This clonotype has more than one count but fewer than ten. The J gene is TRBJ2-3, the V gene TRBV28; no clear D. CDR3 size: 14 residues. V was shortened by 11 bases and J by 5 bases, with 20 bases between the two germline ends. Germline V lookup: CDR1 MDHEN, CDR2 SYDVKM. DNA of the CDR3: TGTGCCGCCGTCTCAAAGGCATTGAGAGATACGCAGTATTTT. It specifies CAAVSKALRDTQYF.

The sample holds a few counts of this clonotype. This chain connects TRBV29-1 to TRBJ2-6; D is unclear. The V gene lost 3 bases and the J gene lost 4 bases, with 7 bases spanning the gap. Germline CDR1 and CDR2: SQVTM and ANQGSEA. This CDR3 contains 13 residues. CDR3 sequence reads: CSVDSAGANVLTF. The CDR3 coding sequence is TGCAGCGTTGACTCAGCCGGGGCCAACGTCCTGACTTTC.

There are a few counts of this clonotype. The chain carries TRBV4-1 and TRBJ2-3, with D maybe TRBD1 (6 bases). There are 18 residues in the CDR3. With 4 bases removed from V and 4 bases from J, the gap between germline ends came to 24 bases. Looked up from germline, CDR1 is MGHRA and CDR2 is YSYEKL. The CDR3 DNA reads TGCGCCAGCAGCCCTCAAGGCCGGGCCACAGGGCCAGCAGATACGCAGTATTTT. Residues: CASSPQGRATGPADTQYF.

This chain uses TRBV25-1 with TRBJ1-6; the D is unclear. V lost 3 bases, J lost 8 bases, and 5 bases lay in between. Germline CDR1 MGHDK, CDR2 SYGVNS. There are 12 residues in the CDR3. CDR3 sequence: CASSDPYSPLHF. CDR3 sequence (DNA): TGTGCCAGCAGTGACCCCTATTCACCCCTCCACTTT.

This clonotype was counted between two and nine times. V gene TRBV5-1 combines with J gene TRBJ2-1; 7 bases are shared with TRBD2. V trimming: 6 bases; J trimming: 4 bases; junction bases outside the gene matches: 7. There are 14 residues in the CDR3. From germline, CDR1 is SGHRS and CDR2 YFSETQ. In nucleotides, the CDR3 is TGCGCCAGCATCGGACCGGGGGGTTACAATGAGCAGTTCTTC. Its translation: CASIGPGGYNEQFF.

This clonotype was seen only a few times. V usage is TRBV20-1 and J usage is TRBJ1-3; 11 bases are shared with TRBD1. There are 13 residues in the CDR3. V lost 4 bases, J lost 8 bases, and 4 bases stayed unmatched. Germline CDR1 and CDR2: DFQATT and SNEGSKA (reference sequence). This chain's CDR3 is CSANGDRGDTIYF. The CDR3 DNA sequence: TGCAGTGCTAATGGGGACAGGGGGGACACCATATATTTT.

This clonotype has ten or more counts. The chain couples TRBV24-1 to TRBJ2-5, with D perhaps matching TRBD2 (5 bases). CDR3 length: 13 amino acids. CDR1 and CDR2 from the germline V gene are KGHDR and SFDVKD. V was pared by 4 bases and J by 5 bases, with 10 bases between. The CDR3 loop is CATSDPVAETQYF. CDR3 nucleotides: TGTGCCACCAGTGACCCCGTAGCGGAGACCCAGTACTTC.

Comments on this clonotype: One end of the junction fails to match germline, which may point to a read error. The CDR3 nucleotides are TGTGCCAGCGGCCTTACTAAGACTCCCTCAGACTTC. Its protein product is CASGLTKTPSDF. The chain combines TRBV12-3 or TRBV12-4 with TRBJ2-7; D is ambiguous. The CDR3 length is 12 residues.

In this sample, this clonotype turned up many times. The chain recombines TRBV27 with TRBJ1-5; 7 bases map to TRBD1. Germline V gene lookup returns CDR1 MNHEY and CDR2 SMNVEV (reference sequence). V trimming: 5 bases; J trimming: 2 bases; junction bases outside the gene matches: 3. CDR3 length equals 14 residues. CDR3 bases: TGTGCCAGCAGTCCTACAGGGGGCAATCAGCCCCAGCATTTT. It is translated as CASSPTGGNQPQHF.

This sequence joins TRBV10-3 and TRBJ2-5, with D tentatively TRBD1 (7 bases). Germline CDR1 ENHRY, CDR2 SYGVKD. The CDR3 has 12 amino acids. Trimming removed 5 bases from V and 5 bases from J, with 9 bases in between. The CDR3 is CAISSGGETQYF. The CDR3 DNA reads TGTGCCATCAGTTCAGGGGGGGAGACCCAGTACTTC.

The chain is built from TRBV5-1 and TRBJ2-3; D unclear. The germline V and J ends were trimmed by 5 bases and 5 bases, with 15 bases remaining between them. Germline CDR1 and CDR2: SGHRS and YFSETQ. The CDR3 covers 14 residues. This chain's CDR3 is CASSIQPAEDTQYF. The CDR3 nucleotides read TGCGCCAGCAGTATCCAACCGGCCGAAGATACGCAGTATTTT. The variable domain in full, with the rest retrieved from reference TRBV5-1 and TRBJ2-3, is KAGVTQTPRYLIKTRGQQVTLSCSPISGHRSVSWYQQTPGQGLQFLFEYFSETQRNKGNFPGRFSGRQFSNSRSEMNVSTLELGDSALYLCASSIQPAEDTQYFGPGTRLTVL.

The V and J genes are TRBV3-1 and TRBJ2-1; D uncertain. The CDR3 contains 15 residues. Looked up from germline, CDR1 is LGHDT and CDR2 is YNNKEL (reference sequence). The V and J ends lost 1 base and 7 bases respectively, with 14 bases between them. Here the CDR3 DNA reads TGTGCCAGCAGCCAAGGTGAAGGGCGGTTGAATGAGCAGTTCTTC. It is translated as CASSQGEGRLNEQFF.

On this clonotype: A read error may account for a junction end that differs from germline. The V and J genes are TRBV11-2 and TRBJ2-2; 11 bases line up with TRBD2. The CDR3 loop spans 21 amino acids. The germline CDR1 and CDR2 sequences are SGHAT and FQNNGV. CDR3 DNA sequence: TGTGCCAGCACCTTAGGCGGTGTGTGGGGACTAGCGGAGTGGAACACCGGGGAGCTGTTTTTT. Its translation is CASTLGGVWGLAEWNTGELFF. Based on the CDR3 plus reference TRBV11-2 and TRBJ2-2, the full variable domain is EAGVAQSPRYKIIEKRQSVAFWCNPISGHATLYWYQQILGQGPKLLIQFQNNGVVDDSQLPKDRFSAERLKGVDSTLKIQPAKLEDSAVYLCASTLGGVWGLAEWNTGELFFGEGSRLTVL.

This sequence joins TRBV4-3 and TRBJ2-5; D is unresolved. Germline-derived CDR1 and CDR2 are LGHNA and YSLEER. V lost 4 bases, J lost 5 bases, and 11 bases lay in between. The length of the CDR3 is 13 residues. CDR3: CASSPIIEETQYF. The CDR3 DNA reads TGCGCCAGCAGCCCAATCATAGAGGAGACCCAGTACTTC.

The V and J genes are TRBV5-1 and TRBJ1-1; the D is unclear. The germline V gene has CDR1 SGHRS and CDR2 YFSETQ. Trimming took off 1 base at V and 5 bases at J, with 9 bases between the two ends. CDR3 length equals 13 residues. The CDR3: CASSLQAGTEAFF. As DNA, the CDR3 is TGCGCCAGCAGCTTGCAGGCGGGGACTGAAGCTTTCTTT.

A few counts support this clonotype. Here the CDR3 reads CASSPQGQGYEQYF. CDR3 coding DNA: TGCGCCAGCAGCCCCCAAGGACAGGGCTACGAGCAGTACTTC. The chain employs TRBV4-3 and TRBJ2-7; 8 bases align to TRBD1. The CDR3 sequence is 14 residues long. The trim removed 4 bases at V and 3 bases at J, leaving 5 bases unmatched. In germline, CDR1 is LGHNA, CDR2 YSLEER.